The 5 T cell receptor beta chains presented below share a single source sample, sequenced in a study of blood T cell repertoires in COVID-19. The repertoire was sequenced with immunoSEQ multiplex PCR; TCRdb's copy has only in-frame clones and lacks some. The sample includes more than 250,000 clones, around 87% of them seen just once. Source material: PBMCs or T cells enriched from blood (not recorded which). Every receptor here comes from a woman aged 30 to 39 who had recovered from COVID-19.

V is TRBV6-1 and J is TRBJ2-3; 12 bases align to TRBD2. The germline V gene encodes CDR1 MNHNS and CDR2 SASEGT. The length of the CDR3 is 17 residues. V gave up 3 bases and J gave up 2 bases; unmatched junction bases: 6. The CDR3 DNA sequence: TGTGCCAGCAGTGATGCACTAGCGGGGGGTATCACAGATACGCAGTATTTT. Translation gives CASSDALAGGITDTQYF.

The chain joins TRBV5-8 to TRBJ1-2, with no clear D. This CDR3 region has 18 residues. Trimming left V 2 bases short and J 2 bases short, with 22 bases between. In germline, CDR1 is SGHTS, CDR2 YDEGEE. CDR3 residues: CASSFPRRASGANYGYTF. CDR3 bases: TGTGCCAGCAGCTTTCCGCGGAGAGCCAGCGGAGCAAACTATGGCTACACCTTC. Supplemented by reference TRBV5-8 and TRBJ1-2, the full variable domain reads EAGVTQSPTHLIKTRGQQATLRCSPISGHTSVYWYQQALGLGLQFLLWYDEGEERNRGNFPPRFSGRQFPNYSSELNVNALELEDSALYLCASSFPRRASGANYGYTFGSGTRLTVV.

The CDR3 sequence is CASSLAGRRSYEQYF. CDR3 coding DNA: TGCGCCAGCAGCTTGGCCGGACGGAGGTCCTACGAGCAGTACTTC. The rearrangement links TRBV5-1 to TRBJ2-7; tentative D call: TRBD2 (5 bases). This CDR3 spans 15 amino acids. The germline CDR1 and CDR2 sequences are SGHRS and YFSETQ. The V end lost 0 bases, the J end lost 1 base, and 11 bases lay between the germline ends.

V gene TRBV11-2 combines with J gene TRBJ2-7, with D possibly TRBD2 on 6 matching bases. The V end lost 5 bases, the J end lost 6 bases, and 20 bases lay between the germline ends. This CDR3 comprises 15 residues. The germline V gene encodes CDR1 SGHAT and CDR2 FQNNGV. CDR3 nucleotide sequence: TGTGCCAGCAGCCCTAACCCCGGCCCGGGACTCGAGCAGTACTTC. This sequence encodes CASSPNPGPGLEQYF. The full variable domain, with the rest looked up from reference TRBV11-2 and TRBJ2-7, is EAGVAQSPRYKIIEKRQSVAFWCNPISGHATLYWYQQILGQGPKLLIQFQNNGVVDDSQLPKDRFSAERLKGVDSTLKIQPAKLEDSAVYLCASSPNPGPGLEQYFGPGTRLTVT.

This clone has only one observation. V gene TRBV5-4 combines with J gene TRBJ1-2; a weak D match, TRBD1 (6 bases). Germline assignment: CDR1 SGHNT and CDR2 YYREEE (reference sequence). V dropped 0 bases and J dropped 2 bases, with 14 bases sitting between them. This CDR3 region has 16 residues. The chain's CDR3 is CASSLESGVVNYGYTF. The CDR3 bases are TGTGCCAGCAGCTTGGAATCAGGGGTAGTGAACTATGGCTACACCTTC.